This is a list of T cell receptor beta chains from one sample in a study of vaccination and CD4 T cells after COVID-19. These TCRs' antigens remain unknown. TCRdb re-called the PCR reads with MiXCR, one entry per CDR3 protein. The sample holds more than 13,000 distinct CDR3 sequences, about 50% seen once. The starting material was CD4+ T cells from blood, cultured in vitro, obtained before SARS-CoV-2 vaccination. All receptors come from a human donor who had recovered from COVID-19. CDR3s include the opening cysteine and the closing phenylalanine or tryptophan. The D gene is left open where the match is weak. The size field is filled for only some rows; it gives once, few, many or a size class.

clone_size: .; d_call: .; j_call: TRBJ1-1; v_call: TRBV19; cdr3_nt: TGTGCCAGTAGCCTCACAGATATGAACACTGAAGCTTTCTTT; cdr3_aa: CASSLTDMNTEAFF
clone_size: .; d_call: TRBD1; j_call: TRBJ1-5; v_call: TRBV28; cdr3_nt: TGTGCCAGCAGTTTATCCGGGACAGGTATGGATCAGCCCCAGCATTTT; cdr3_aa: CASSLSGTGMDQPQHF
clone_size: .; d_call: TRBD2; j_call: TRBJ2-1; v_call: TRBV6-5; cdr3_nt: TGTGCCAGCAGTTCCTTGGGACTAGCGGGAGTAAAGTCCTACAATGAGCAGTTCTTC; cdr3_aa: CASSSLGLAGVKSYNEQFF
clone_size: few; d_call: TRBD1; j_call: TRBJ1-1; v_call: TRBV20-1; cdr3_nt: TGCAGTGCTAGGGATGACAGGGTAGTACAGGCTTTCTTT; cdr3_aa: CSARDDRVVQAFF
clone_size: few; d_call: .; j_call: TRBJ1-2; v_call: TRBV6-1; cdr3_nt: TGTGCCAGCATGGACGAACTACGACAGGAAAACTATGGCTACACCTTC; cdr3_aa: CASMDELRQENYGYTF
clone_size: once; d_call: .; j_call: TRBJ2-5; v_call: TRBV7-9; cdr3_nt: TGTGCCAGCAGCTTCGATAGGGGACAACAAGAGACCCAGTACTTC; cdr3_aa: CASSFDRGQQETQYF
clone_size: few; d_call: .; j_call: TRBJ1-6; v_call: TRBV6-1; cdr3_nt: TGTGCCAGCAGGGGACCAGGCCCTTCACCCCTCCACTTT; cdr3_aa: CASRGPGPSPLHF
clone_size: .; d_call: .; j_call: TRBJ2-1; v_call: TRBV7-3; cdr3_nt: TGTGCCAGCAGACAGGGACGGGACCTAGAGCAGTTCTTC; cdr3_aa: CASRQGRDLEQFF
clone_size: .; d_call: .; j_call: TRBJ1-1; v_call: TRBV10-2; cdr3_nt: TGCGCCAGCAGTGACTGGGCAGGGGTGAACACTGAAGCTTTCTTT; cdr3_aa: CASSDWAGVNTEAFF
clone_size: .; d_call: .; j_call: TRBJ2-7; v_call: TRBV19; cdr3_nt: TGTGCCAGTAAGACCGGGACAAACTCCTACGAGCAGTACTTC; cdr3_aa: CASKTGTNSYEQYF
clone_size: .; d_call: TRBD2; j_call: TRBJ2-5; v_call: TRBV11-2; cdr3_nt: TGTGCCAGCAGCACCCACCCCGGACTAGCGGGGGGCGGGACCCAGTACTTC; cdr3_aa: CASSTHPGLAGGGTQYF
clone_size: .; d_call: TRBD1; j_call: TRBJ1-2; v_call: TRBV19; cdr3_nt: TGTGCCAGTAGTATACCAGGGGGCGTTAATGGCTACACCTTC; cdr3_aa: CASSIPGGVNGYTF
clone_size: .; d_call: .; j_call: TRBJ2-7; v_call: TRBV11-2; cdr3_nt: TGTGCCAGCAGCTTAGACTCCGTCGGAACCTACGAGCAGTACTTC; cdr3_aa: CASSLDSVGTYEQYF
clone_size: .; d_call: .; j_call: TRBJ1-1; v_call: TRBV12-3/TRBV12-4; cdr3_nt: TGTGCCAGCAGCCTCAGGGCGCACACTGAAGCTTTCTTT; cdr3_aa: CASSLRAHTEAFF
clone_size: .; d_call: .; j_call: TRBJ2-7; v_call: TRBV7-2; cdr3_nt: TGTGCCAGCAGCTTAGTTAATGGTGCCAGCCACGAGCAGTACTTC; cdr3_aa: CASSLVNGASHEQYF